This T cell receptor beta chain was documented in a study of T-cell memory formation after mild COVID-19. TCRdb fed the 5' RACE reads into MiXCR, producing one record per CDR3 protein. The sample records 290,000 or so distinct CDR3 sequences, approximately 19% being singletons. The CDR3 has 15 amino acids. V was shortened by 4 bases and J by 8 bases, with 16 bases between the two germline ends. CDR1 and CDR2 from the germline V gene are SGHDT and YYEEEE. The sequencing sample was made of PBMCs or a T cell subset sorted from them (not recorded which). This clonotype originated in a man aged 18 to 29 who had mild COVID-19 (a few samples of this study predate the infection). Cell type and time point are not known. This chain connects TRBV5-6 to TRBJ1-6; D is perhaps TRBD1 (5 bases). This chain's CDR3 is CASSPGGGVDSPLHF. CDR3 DNA: TGTGCCAGCAGCCCGGGTGGAGGGGTGGATTCACCCCTCCACTTT. Filled out from reference TRBV5-6 and TRBJ1-6, the complete variable domain reads DAGVTQSPTHLIKTRGQQVTLRCSPKSGHDTVSWYQQALGQGPQFIFQYYEEEERQRGNFPDRFSGHQFPNYSSELNVNALLLGDSALYLCASSPGGGVDSPLHFGNGTRLTVT.